The clone carrying this TCR beta chain was observed a handful of times. The antigen is undetermined. V lost 1 base to trimming and J lost 1 base, with 14 bases between them. CDR1 is SEHNR and CDR2 is FQNEAQ in the germline V gene (reference sequence). This CDR3 is 16 amino acids long. Heparinised blood was drawn once per donor, averaging around 110 mL. Researchers reported sorting CD4+ naive, central memory, regulatory and stem cell-like memory cells via CD45RO/CCR7/CD25/CD127/CD95/CD27. What was sequenced were expressed TCRB transcripts, since all of the isolated RNA had been reverse transcribed. Measured with immunoSEQ multiplex PCR; TCRdb has only the in-frame clones, and not every one. Among under 300,000 clones listed, approximately 15% were seen once. The data originate from a study of beta chain features in type 1 diabetes. Broader study findings: Possibly, sequencing cDNA over-represented cells that had high TCR expression levels. Type 1 diabetes patients showed a moderate but significant shortening of TCRB CDR3s in all four CD4+ subsets. Patients with type 1 diabetes carried fewer insertions and had more deletions at their VDJ junctions.

This sequence was found in a man aged 25-40 years with type 1 diabetes. Specimen: naive CD4+ T cells from blood. The chain links TRBV7-9 to TRBJ2-7; a possible D gene is TRBD1 (5 bases). The CDR3 region is CASSLGPTASSYEQYF. CDR3 nucleotide sequence: TGTGCCAGCAGCTTAGGACCGACAGCCTCTTCCTACGAGCAGTACTTC.